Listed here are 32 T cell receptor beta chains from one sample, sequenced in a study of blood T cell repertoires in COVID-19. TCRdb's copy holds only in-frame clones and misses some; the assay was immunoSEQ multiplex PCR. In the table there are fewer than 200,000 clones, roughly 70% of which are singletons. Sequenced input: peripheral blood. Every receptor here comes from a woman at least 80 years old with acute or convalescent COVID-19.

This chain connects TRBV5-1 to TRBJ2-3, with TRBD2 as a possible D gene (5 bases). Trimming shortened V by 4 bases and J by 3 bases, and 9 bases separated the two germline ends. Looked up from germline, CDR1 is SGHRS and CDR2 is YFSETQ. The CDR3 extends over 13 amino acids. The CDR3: CASSEGATDTQYF. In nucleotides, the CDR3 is TGCGCCAGCAGCGAGGGAGCGACAGATACGCAGTATTTT.

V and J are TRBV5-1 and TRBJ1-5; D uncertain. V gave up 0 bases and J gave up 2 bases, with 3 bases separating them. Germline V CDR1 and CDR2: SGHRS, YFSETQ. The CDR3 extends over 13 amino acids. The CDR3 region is CASSLAGNQPQHF. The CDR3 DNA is TGCGCCAGCAGCTTGGCAGGCAATCAGCCCCAGCATTTT. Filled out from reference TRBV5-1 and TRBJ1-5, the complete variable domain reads KAGVTQTPRYLIKTRGQQVTLSCSPISGHRSVSWYQQTPGQGLQFLFEYFSETQRNKGNFPGRFSGRQFSNSRSEMNVSTLELGDSALYLCASSLAGNQPQHFGDGTRLSIL.

The CDR3 loop reads CASSLGAPGGEQYF. CDR3 DNA: TGTGCCAGCAGCTTGGGGGCTCCCGGGGGCGAGCAGTACTTC. The rearrangement links TRBV5-4 to TRBJ2-7; D possibly corresponds to TRBD2 (6 bases). Germline-derived CDR1 and CDR2 are SGHNT and YYREEE (reference sequence). Trimming cost V 0 bases and J 6 bases, with 13 bases left between them. The CDR3 is 14 amino acids.

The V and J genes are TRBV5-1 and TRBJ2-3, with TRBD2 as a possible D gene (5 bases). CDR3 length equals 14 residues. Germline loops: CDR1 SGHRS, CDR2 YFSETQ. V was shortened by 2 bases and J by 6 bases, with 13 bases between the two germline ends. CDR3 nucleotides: TGCGCCAGCAGCTTATCGGCGTCGGGGGATACGCAGTATTTT. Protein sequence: CASSLSASGDTQYF.

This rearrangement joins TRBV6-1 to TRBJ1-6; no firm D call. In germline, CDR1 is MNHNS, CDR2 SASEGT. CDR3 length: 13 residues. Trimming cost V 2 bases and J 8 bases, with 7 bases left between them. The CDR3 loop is CASSEKGDSPLHF. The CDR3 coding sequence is TGTGCCAGCAGTGAAAAGGGAGATTCACCCCTCCACTTT.

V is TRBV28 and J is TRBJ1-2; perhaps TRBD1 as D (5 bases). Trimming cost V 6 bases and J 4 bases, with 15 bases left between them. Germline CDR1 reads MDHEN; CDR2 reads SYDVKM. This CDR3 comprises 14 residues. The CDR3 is CASRTQGASYGYTF. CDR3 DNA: TGTGCCAGCAGAACTCAGGGCGCGAGCTATGGCTACACCTTC.

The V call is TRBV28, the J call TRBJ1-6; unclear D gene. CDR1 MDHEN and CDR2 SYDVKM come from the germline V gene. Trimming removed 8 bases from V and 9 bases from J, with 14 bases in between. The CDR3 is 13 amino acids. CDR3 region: CASGWSGGSPLHF. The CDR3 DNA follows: TGTGCCAGCGGCTGGTCGGGTGGTTCACCCCTCCACTTT.

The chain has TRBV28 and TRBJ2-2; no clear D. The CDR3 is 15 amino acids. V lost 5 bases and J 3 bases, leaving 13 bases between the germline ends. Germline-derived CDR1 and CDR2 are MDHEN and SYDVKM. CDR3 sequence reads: CASSPIHPDTGELFF. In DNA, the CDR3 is TGTGCCAGCAGTCCCATCCACCCGGACACCGGGGAGCTGTTTTTT.

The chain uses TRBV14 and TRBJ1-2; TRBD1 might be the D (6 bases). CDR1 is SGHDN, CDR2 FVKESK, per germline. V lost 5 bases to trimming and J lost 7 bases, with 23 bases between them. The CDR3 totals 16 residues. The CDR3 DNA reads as TGTGCCAGCAGCTCACAAGGGGGGGCGGAGACCGGTGGCTACACCTTC. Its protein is CASSSQGGAETGGYTF.

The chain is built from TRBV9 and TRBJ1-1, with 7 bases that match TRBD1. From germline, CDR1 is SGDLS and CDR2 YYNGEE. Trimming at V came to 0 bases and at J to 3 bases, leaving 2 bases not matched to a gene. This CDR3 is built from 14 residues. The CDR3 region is CASSVGGQDTEAFF. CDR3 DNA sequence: TGTGCCAGCAGCGTAGGAGGACAGGACACTGAAGCTTTCTTT.

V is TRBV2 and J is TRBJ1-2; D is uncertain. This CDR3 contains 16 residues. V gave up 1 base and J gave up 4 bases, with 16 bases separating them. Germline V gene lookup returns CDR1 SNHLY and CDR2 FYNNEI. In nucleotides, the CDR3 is TGTGCCAGCAGTGAAGAGGTCTTCCCGAGACTCTATGGCTACACCTTC. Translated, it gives CASSEEVFPRLYGYTF.

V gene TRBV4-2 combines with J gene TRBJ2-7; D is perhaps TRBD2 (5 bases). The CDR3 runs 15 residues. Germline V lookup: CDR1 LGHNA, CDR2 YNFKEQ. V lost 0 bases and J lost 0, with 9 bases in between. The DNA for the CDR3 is TGTGCCAGCAGCCAAGATATGGGGAGCTCCTACGAGCAGTACTTC. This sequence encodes CASSQDMGSSYEQYF.

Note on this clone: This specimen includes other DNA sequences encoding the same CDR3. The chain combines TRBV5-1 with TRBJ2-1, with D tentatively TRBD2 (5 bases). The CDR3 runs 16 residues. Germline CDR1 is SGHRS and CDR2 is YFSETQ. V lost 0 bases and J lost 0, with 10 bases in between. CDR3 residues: CASSLAPGSSYNEQFF. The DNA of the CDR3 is TGCGCCAGCAGCTTGGCTCCGGGGAGCTCCTACAATGAGCAGTTCTTC.

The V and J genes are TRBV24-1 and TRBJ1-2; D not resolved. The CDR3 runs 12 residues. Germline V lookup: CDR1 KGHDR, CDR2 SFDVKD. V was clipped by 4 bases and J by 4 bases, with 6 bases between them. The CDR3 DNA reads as TGTGCCACCAGTGAGCATAGCTATGGCTACACCTTC. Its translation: CATSEHSYGYTF.

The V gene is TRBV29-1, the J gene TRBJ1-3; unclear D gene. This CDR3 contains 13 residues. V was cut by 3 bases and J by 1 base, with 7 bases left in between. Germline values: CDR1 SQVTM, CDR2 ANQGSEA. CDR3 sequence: CSVESPSGNTIYF. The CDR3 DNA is TGCAGCGTTGAGTCTCCGTCTGGAAACACCATATATTTT.

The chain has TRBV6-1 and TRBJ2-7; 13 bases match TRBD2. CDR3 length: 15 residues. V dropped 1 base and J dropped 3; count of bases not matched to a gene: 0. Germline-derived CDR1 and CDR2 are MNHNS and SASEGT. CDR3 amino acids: CASSEGTSGSYEQYF. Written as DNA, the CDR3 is TGTGCCAGCAGTGAAGGGACTAGCGGGAGCTACGAGCAGTACTTC.

CDR3 in amino acids: CARYSGIRGPYEQYF. The CDR3 DNA follows: TGTGCCAGATATTCCGGTATAAGGGGGCCCTACGAGCAGTACTTC. This chain connects TRBV27 to TRBJ2-7, with TRBD1 matching 7 bases. Germline CDR1 MNHEY, CDR2 SMNVEV (reference sequence). Losses at the gene ends were 9 bases for V and 2 bases for J; bases not matched to a gene: 13. The CDR3 covers 15 residues.

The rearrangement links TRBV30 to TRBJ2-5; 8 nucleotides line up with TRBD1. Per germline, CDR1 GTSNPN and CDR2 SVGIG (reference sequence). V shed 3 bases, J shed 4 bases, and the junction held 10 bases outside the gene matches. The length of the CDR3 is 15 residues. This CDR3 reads CAWSDGQGFGETQYF. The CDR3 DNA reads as TGTGCCTGGAGCGATGGACAGGGTTTTGGAGAGACCCAGTACTTC.

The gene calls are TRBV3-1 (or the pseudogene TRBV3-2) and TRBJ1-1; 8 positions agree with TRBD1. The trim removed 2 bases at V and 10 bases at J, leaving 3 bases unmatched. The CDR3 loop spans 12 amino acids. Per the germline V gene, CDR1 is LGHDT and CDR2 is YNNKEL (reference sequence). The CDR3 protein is CASSQPQGAAFF. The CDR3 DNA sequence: TGTGCCAGCAGCCAACCTCAGGGGGCAGCTTTCTTT.

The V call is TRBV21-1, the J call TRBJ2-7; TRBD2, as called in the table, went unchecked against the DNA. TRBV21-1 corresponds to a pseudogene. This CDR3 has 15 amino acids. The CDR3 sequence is CASSKESRDPYEQYF. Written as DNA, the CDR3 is TGTGCCAGCAGCAAAGAGTCGCGGGACCCCTACGAGCAGTACTTC.

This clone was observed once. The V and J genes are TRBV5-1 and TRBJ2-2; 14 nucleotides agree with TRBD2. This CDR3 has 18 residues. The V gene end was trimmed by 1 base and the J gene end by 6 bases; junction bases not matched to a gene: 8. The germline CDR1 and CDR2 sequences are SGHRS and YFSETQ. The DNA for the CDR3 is TGCGCCAGCAGCTTGTTGACTAGCGGGAGGGCCGGGGCCGGGGAGCTGTTTTTT. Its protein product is CASSLLTSGRAGAGELFF.

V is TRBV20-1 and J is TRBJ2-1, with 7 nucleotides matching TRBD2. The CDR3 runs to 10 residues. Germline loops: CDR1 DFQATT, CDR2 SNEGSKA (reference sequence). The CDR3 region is CGTGGLQQFF. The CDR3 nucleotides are TGCGGGACGGGAGGACTCCAGCAGTTCTTC.

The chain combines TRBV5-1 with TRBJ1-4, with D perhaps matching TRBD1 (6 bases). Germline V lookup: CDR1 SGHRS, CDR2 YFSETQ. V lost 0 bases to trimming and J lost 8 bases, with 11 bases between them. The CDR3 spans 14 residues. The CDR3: CASSLVDSTEKLFF. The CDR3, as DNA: TGCGCCAGCAGCTTGGTGGACAGTACAGAAAAACTGTTTTTT. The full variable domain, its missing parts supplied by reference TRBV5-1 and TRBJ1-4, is KAGVTQTPRYLIKTRGQQVTLSCSPISGHRSVSWYQQTPGQGLQFLFEYFSETQRNKGNFPGRFSGRQFSNSRSEMNVSTLELGDSALYLCASSLVDSTEKLFFGSGTQLSVL.

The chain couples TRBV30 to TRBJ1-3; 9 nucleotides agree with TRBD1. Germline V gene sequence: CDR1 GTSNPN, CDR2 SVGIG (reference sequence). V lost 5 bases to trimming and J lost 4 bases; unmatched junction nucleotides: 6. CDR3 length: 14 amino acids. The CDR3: CAWQTGGGGNTIYF. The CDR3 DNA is TGTGCCTGGCAGACAGGGGGGGGCGGAAACACCATATATTTT.

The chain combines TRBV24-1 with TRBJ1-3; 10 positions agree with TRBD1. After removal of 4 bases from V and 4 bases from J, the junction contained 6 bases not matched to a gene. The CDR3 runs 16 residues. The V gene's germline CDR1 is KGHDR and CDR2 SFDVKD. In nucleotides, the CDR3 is TGTGCCACCAGTGAAACCGGGACAGGGGAAGGAAACACCATATATTTT. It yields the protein CATSETGTGEGNTIYF.

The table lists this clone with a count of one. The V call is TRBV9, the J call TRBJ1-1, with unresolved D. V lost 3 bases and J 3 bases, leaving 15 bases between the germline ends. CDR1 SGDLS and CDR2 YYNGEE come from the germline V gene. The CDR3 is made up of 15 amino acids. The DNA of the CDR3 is TGTGCCAGCAGCGAGGGCGGAGGGTTTGACACTGAAGCTTTCTTT. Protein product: CASSEGGGFDTEAFF.

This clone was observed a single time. The DNA of the CDR3 is TGCGCCAGCAGCCAAGAATCCGCGACTCCTAACACCGGGGAGCTGTTTTTT. It is translated as CASSQESATPNTGELFF. This chain links TRBV4-1 with TRBJ2-2; D is unresolved. Germline loops: CDR1 MGHRA, CDR2 YSYEKL. Trimming cost V 0 bases and J 2 bases, with 13 bases left between them. The CDR3 is made up of 17 amino acids.

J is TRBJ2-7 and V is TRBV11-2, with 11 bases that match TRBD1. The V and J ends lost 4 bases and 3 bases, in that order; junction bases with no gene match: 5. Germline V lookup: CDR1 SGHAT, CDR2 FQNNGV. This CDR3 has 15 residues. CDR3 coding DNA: TGTGCCAGCAGCTCTGGGACAGGGGGAGGCTACGAGCAGTACTTC. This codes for CASSSGTGGGYEQYF.

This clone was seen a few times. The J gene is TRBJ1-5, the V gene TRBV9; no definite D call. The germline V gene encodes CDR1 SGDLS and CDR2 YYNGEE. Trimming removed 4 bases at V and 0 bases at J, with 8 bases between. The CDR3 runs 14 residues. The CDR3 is CASSSTDSNQPQHF. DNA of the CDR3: TGTGCCAGCAGCTCTACAGATAGCAATCAGCCCCAGCATTTT.

The CDR3 loop reads CASTGAGWDEQYF. For the CDR3, the DNA is TGCGCCAGCACCGGGGCGGGGTGGGACGAGCAGTACTTC. The rearrangement links TRBV10-1 to TRBJ2-7, with D maybe TRBD2 (6 bases). CDR3 length: 13 amino acids. CDR1 is WNHNN and CDR2 is SYGVQD in the germline V gene (reference sequence). V dropped 7 bases and J dropped 5 bases, with 15 bases sitting between them.

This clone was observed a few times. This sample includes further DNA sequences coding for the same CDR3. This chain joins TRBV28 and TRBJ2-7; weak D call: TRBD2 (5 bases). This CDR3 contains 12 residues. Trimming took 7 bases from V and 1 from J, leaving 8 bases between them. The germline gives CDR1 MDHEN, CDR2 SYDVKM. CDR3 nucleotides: TGTGCCAGCAATAGCGCTTCCTACGAGCAGTACTTC. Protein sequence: CASNSASYEQYF.

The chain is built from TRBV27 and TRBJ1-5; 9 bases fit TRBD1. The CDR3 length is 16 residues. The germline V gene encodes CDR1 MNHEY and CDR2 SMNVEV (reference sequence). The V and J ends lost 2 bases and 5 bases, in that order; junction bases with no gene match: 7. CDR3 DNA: TGTGCCAGCAGTTTAAGGATGACAGGGGGGGATCAGCCCCAGCATTTT. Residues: CASSLRMTGGDQPQHF.